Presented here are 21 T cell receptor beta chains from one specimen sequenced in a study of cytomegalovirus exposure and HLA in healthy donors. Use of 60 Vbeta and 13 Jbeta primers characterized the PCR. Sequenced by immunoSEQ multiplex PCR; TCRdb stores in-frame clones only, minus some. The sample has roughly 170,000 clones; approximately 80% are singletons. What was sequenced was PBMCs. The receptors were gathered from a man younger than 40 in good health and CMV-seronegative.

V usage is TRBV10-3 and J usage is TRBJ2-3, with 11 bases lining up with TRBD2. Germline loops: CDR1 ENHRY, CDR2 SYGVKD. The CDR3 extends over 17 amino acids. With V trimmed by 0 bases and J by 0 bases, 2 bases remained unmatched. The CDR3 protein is CAISESTSGASTDTQYF. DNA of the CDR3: TGTGCCATCAGTGAGTCGACTAGCGGGGCTAGCACAGATACGCAGTATTTT.

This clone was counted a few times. Written as DNA, the CDR3 is TGTGCCATCCAGGGGCCGAGGAACACTGAAGCTTTCTTT. Amino acids: CAIQGPRNTEAFF. The gene calls are TRBV10-3 and TRBJ1-1; D is perhaps TRBD1 (6 bases). The CDR3 contains 13 residues. Trimming left V 8 bases short and J 1 base short, with 11 bases between. The germline CDR1 and CDR2 sequences are ENHRY and SYGVKD.

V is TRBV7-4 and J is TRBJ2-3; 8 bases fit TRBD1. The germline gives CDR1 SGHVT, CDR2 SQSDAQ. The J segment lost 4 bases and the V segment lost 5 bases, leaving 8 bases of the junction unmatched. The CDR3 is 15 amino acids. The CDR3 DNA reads TGTGCCAGCAGCCCGCGGACAGGGTTGGCAGATACGCAGTATTTT. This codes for CASSPRTGLADTQYF.

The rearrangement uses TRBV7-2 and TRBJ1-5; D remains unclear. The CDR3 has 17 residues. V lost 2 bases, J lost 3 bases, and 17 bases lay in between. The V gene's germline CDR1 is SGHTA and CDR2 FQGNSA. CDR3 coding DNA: TGTGCCAGCAGCTTAACCATAGCGGATAGGTTCAATCAGCCCCAGCATTTT. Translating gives CASSLTIADRFNQPQHF.

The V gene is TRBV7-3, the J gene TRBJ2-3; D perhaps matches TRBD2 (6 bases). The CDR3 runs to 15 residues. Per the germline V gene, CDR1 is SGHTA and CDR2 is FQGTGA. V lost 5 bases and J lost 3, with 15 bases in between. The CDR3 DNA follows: TGTGCCAGCAGCCAAGGCGCAGGGAGGACAGATACGCAGTATTTT. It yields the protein CASSQGAGRTDTQYF.

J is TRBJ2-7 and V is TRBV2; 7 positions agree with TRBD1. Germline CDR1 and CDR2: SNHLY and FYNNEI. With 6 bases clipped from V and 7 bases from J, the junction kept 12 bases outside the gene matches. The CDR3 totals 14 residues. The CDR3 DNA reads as TGTGCCAGCAGATGGGACAGCGGACTTTGGGAGCAGTACTTC. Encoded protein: CASRWDSGLWEQYF.

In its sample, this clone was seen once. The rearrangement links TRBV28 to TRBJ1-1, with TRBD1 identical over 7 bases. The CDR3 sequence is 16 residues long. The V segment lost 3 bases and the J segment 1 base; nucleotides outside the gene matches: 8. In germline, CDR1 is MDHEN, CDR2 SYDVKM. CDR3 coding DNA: TGTGCCAGCAGTTTCCCAGGGACAGACCGGAACACTGAAGCTTTCTTT. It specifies CASSFPGTDRNTEAFF.

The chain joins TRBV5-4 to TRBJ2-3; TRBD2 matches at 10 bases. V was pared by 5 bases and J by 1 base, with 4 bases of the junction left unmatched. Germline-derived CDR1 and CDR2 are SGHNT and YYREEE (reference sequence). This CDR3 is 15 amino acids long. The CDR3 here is CASSLAGVGTDTQYF. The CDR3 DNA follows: TGTGCCAGCAGTCTAGCGGGAGTAGGCACAGATACGCAGTATTTT.

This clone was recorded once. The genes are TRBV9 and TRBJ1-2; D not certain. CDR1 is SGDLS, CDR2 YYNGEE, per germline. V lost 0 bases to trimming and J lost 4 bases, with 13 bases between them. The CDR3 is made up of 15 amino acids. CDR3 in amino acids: CASSVGPGGSYGYTF. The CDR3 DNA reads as TGTGCCAGCAGCGTAGGACCGGGAGGGTCCTATGGCTACACCTTC.

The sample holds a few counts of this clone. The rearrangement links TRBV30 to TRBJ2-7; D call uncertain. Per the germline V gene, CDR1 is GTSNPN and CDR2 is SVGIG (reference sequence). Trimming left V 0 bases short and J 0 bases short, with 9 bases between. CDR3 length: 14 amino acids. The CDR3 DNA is TGTGCCTGGAGTGTAGCCTGGAGCTCCTACGAGCAGTACTTC. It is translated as CAWSVAWSSYEQYF.

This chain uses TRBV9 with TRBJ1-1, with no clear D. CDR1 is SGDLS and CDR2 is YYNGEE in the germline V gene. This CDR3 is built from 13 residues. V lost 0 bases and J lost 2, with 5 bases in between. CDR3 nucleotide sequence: TGTGCCAGCAGCGTAGCTCCCAACACTGAAGCTTTCTTT. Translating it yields CASSVAPNTEAFF.

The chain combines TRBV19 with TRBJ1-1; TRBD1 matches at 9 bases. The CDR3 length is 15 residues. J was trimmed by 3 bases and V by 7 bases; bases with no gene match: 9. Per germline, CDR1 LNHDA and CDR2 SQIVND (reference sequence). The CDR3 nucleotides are TGTGCCAGTACCACATGGACAGGGGATGACACTGAAGCTTTCTTT. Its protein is CASTTWTGDDTEAFF.

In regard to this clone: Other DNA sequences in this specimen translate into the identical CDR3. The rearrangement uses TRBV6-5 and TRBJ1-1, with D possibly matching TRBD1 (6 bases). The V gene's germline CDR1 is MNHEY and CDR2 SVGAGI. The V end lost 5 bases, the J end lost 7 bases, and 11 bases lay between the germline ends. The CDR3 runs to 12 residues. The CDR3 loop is CASSLTGFEAFF. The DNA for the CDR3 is TGTGCCAGCAGTCTAACAGGGTTTGAAGCTTTCTTT.

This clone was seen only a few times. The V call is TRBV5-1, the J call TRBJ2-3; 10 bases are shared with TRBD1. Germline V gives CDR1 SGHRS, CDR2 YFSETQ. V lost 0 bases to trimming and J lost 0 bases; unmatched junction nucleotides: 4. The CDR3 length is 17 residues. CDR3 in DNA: TGCGCCAGCAGCTTGGTAGGACAGGGGGGGAGCACAGATACGCAGTATTTT. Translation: CASSLVGQGGSTDTQYF. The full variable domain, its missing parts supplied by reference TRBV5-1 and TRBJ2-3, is KAGVTQTPRYLIKTRGQQVTLSCSPISGHRSVSWYQQTPGQGLQFLFEYFSETQRNKGNFPGRFSGRQFSNSRSEMNVSTLELGDSALYLCASSLVGQGGSTDTQYFGPGTRLTVL.

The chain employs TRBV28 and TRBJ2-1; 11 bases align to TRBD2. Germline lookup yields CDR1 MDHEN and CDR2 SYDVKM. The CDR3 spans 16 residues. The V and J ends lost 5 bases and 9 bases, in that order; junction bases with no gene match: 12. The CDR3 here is CASSPILAGERREQFF. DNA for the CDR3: TGTGCCAGCAGTCCTATACTAGCGGGAGAGAGGCGTGAGCAGTTCTTC.

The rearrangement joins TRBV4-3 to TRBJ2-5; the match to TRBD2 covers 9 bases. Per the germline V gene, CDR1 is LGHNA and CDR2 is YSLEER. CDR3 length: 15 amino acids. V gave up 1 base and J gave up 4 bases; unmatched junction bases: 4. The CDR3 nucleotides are TGCGCCAGCAGCCAAGGACTAGCGGCGGGAGAGACCCAGTACTTC. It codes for CASSQGLAAGETQYF.

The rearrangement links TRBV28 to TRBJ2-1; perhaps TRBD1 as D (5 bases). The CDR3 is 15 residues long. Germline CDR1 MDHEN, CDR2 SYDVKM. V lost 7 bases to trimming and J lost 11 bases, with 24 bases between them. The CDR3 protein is CASIPAGSQPSKQFF. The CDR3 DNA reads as TGTGCCAGCATCCCGGCAGGGTCTCAGCCTTCTAAGCAGTTCTTC.

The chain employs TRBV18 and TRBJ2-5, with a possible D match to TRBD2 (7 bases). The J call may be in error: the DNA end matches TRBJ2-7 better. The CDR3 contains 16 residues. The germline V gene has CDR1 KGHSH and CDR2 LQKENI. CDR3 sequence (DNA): TGTGCCAGCTCACCACCGGGTTGGGGGGGCGCCTACGAGCAGTACTTC. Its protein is CASSPPGWGGAYEQYF.

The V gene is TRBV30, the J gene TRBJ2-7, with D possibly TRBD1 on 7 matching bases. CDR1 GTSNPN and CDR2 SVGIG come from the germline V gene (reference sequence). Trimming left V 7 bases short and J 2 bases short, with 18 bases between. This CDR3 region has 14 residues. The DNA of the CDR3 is TGTGCCTCCCAACCGGGACAGCGGGCCTACGAGCAGTACTTC. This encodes CASQPGQRAYEQYF.

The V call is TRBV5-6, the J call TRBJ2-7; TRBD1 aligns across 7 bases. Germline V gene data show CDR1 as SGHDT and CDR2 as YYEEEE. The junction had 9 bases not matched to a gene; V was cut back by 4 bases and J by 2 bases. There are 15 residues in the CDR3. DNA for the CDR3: TGTGCCAGCAGCCAGGAATTACAGGGGCCCTACGAGCAGTACTTC. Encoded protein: CASSQELQGPYEQYF. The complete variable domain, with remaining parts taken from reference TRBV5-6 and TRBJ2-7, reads DAGVTQSPTHLIKTRGQQVTLRCSPKSGHDTVSWYQQALGQGPQFIFQYYEEEERQRGNFPDRFSGHQFPNYSSELNVNALLLGDSALYLCASSQELQGPYEQYFGPGTRLTVT.

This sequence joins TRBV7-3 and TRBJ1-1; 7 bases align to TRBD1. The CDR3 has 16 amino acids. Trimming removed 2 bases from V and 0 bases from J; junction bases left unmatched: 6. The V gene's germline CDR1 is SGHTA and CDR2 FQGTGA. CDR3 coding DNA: TGTGCCAGCAGCTTAGGACAGGCGTCCGTGAACACTGAAGCTTTCTTT. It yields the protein CASSLGQASVNTEAFF.